The 16 T cell receptor beta chains reported below all come from one sample, sequenced in a study of cytomegalovirus exposure and HLA in healthy donors. The table came from immunoSEQ multiplex PCR; TCRdb's copy has only in-frame clones and leaves some out. This table has approximately 54,000 clones, approximately 89% appearing once. Material: PBMCs. Every receptor here comes from a woman younger than 30 in good health and CMV-seropositive.

This sequence joins TRBV9 and TRBJ2-2; D remains unclear. This CDR3 region has 15 residues. CDR1 is SGDLS, CDR2 YYNGEE, per germline. The V and J ends lost 4 bases and 7 bases respectively, with 17 bases between them. Here the CDR3 reads CASSPSPAAVGELFF. CDR3 nucleotide sequence: TGTGCCAGCAGCCCGTCCCCGGCGGCGGTCGGGGAGCTGTTTTTT.

This clone was seen just once. The chain links TRBV6-6 to TRBJ2-2; unclear D gene. CDR1 is MNHNY, CDR2 SVGAGI, per germline (reference sequence). CDR3 length: 14 residues. The CDR3: CASWAAHGTGELFF. CDR3 DNA: TGTGCTTCTTGGGCAGCCCATGGAACCGGGGAGCTGTTTTTT.

This sequence joins TRBV5-4 and TRBJ2-7; D may be TRBD1 (5 bases). Germline loops: CDR1 SGHNT, CDR2 YYREEE (reference sequence). The CDR3 is made up of 16 amino acids. V lost 4 bases to trimming and J lost 5 bases, with 22 bases between them. Here the CDR3 DNA reads TGTGCCAGCAGCCCCCTCACTCAGGGCGAAATGGACGAGCAGTACTTC. Translating gives CASSPLTQGEMDEQYF.

The rearrangement uses TRBV28 and TRBJ1-2; D is perhaps TRBD1 (5 bases). The CDR3 extends over 16 amino acids. The germline CDR1 and CDR2 sequences are MDHEN and SYDVKM. The V end was cut by 7 bases, the J end by 5 bases, with 23 bases between. The DNA for the CDR3 is TGTGCCAGCAATACCCGGGACTCCCTTCTCCAGTATGGCTACACCTTC. Translating it yields CASNTRDSLLQYGYTF.

CDR3 loop: CASSIWGGPQETQYF. CDR3 coding DNA: TGTGCCAGTAGTATTTGGGGGGGCCCCCAAGAGACCCAGTACTTC. The chain is built from TRBV19 and TRBJ2-5; a possible D gene is TRBD2 (7 bases). The CDR3 length is 15 residues. V dropped 3 bases and J dropped 1 base, with 12 bases sitting between them. Germline-derived CDR1 and CDR2 are LNHDA and SQIVND (reference sequence).

The J gene is TRBJ2-3, the V gene TRBV7-2; unclear D gene. The CDR3 spans 15 residues. The germline gives CDR1 SGHTA, CDR2 FQGNSA. The V end was cut by 5 bases, the J end by 1 base, with 13 bases between. In DNA, the CDR3 is TGTGCCAGCAGCCCCCGGGTCTTGGGCACAGATACGCAGTATTTT. Translation gives CASSPRVLGTDTQYF.

The chain carries TRBV29-1 and TRBJ2-7, with 9 bases matching TRBD1. Losses at the gene ends were 6 bases for V and 8 bases for J; bases not matched to a gene: 11. CDR1 SQVTM and CDR2 ANQGSEA come from the germline V gene. This CDR3 comprises 13 residues. The DNA for the CDR3 is TGCAGCGTCGAATCTACAGGGGGCAGTCAGCAGTACTTC. Its protein is CSVESTGGSQQYF.

The chain carries TRBV5-1 and TRBJ1-1, with 9 bases identical to TRBD1. The germline V gene encodes CDR1 SGHRS and CDR2 YFSETQ. This CDR3 region has 15 residues. The V segment lost 0 bases and the J segment 6 bases; nucleotides outside the gene matches: 6. CDR3 nucleotides: TGCGCCAGCAGCTTGGAGGGACAGGGTAGGTCTGAAGCTTTCTTT. This translates into CASSLEGQGRSEAFF.

V gene TRBV28 combines with J gene TRBJ1-1, with 7 bases fitting TRBD1. CDR3 length equals 13 residues. From germline, CDR1 is MDHEN and CDR2 SYDVKM. With 6 bases clipped from V and 1 base from J, the junction kept 2 bases outside the gene matches. The CDR3 reads CASSWDRNTEAFF. CDR3 in DNA: TGTGCCAGCAGCTGGGACAGGAACACTGAAGCTTTCTTT.

This chain uses TRBV6-4 with TRBJ2-2, with D possibly being TRBD1 (7 bases). With 4 bases removed from V and 2 bases from J, the gap between germline ends came to 11 bases. CDR1 and CDR2 from the germline V gene are MRHNA and SNTAGT. The CDR3 runs 15 residues. CDR3 DNA: TGTGCCAGCAGTGCTCAGGGGGGAAACACCGGGGAGCTGTTTTTT. As protein: CASSAQGGNTGELFF.

The chain links TRBV29-1 to TRBJ2-1; TRBD1 matches 8 bases. Losses at the gene ends were 5 bases for V and 4 bases for J; bases not matched to a gene: 7. Germline V lookup: CDR1 SQVTM, CDR2 ANQGSEA. The CDR3 is 14 amino acids. CDR3 nucleotides: TGCAGCGTTCTCCAAGGGGACAGGTACAATGAGCAGTTCTTC. Translated: CSVLQGDRYNEQFF.

This clone turned up a few times. The J gene is TRBJ2-1, the V gene TRBV4-2, with TRBD2 identical over 7 bases. CDR1 is LGHNA, CDR2 YNFKEQ, per germline. J gave up 1 base and V 1 base, and 7 bases lay outside the gene matches. The CDR3 is 17 amino acids. The CDR3 sequence: CASSQVQTSESYNEQFF. The CDR3 nucleotides read TGTGCCAGCAGCCAAGTCCAAACTAGCGAGTCCTACAATGAGCAGTTCTTC.

J is TRBJ2-3 and V is TRBV4-2, with 8 positions matching TRBD2. This CDR3 has 16 amino acids. In germline, CDR1 is LGHNA, CDR2 YNFKEQ. The trim removed 0 bases at V and 5 bases at J, leaving 7 bases unmatched. CDR3 coding DNA: TGTGCCAGCAGCCAAGATTCCGGGGGGGCCGTAGATACGCAGTATTTT. Amino acid sequence: CASSQDSGGAVDTQYF.

This chain uses TRBV9 with TRBJ2-5; 9 bases fit TRBD2. Germline-derived CDR1 and CDR2 are SGDLS and YYNGEE. The CDR3 is 15 amino acids. V lost 7 bases, J lost 4 bases, and 11 bases stayed unmatched. CDR3 residues: CASSGGGGALETQYF. In DNA, the CDR3 is TGTGCCAGCTCAGGTGGCGGGGGGGCTTTAGAGACCCAGTACTTC. Based on the CDR3 plus reference TRBV9 and TRBJ2-5, the full variable domain is DSGVTQTPKHLITATGQRVTLRCSPRSGDLSVYWYQQSLDQGLQFLIQYYNGEERAKGNILERFSAQQFPDLHSELNLSSLELGDSALYFCASSGGGGALETQYFGPGTRLLVL.

CDR3 sequence reads: CASSLNSQDSPLHF. CDR3 DNA sequence: TGTGCCAGCAGCTTAAATTCACAGGATTCACCCCTCCACTTT. This chain joins TRBV7-9 and TRBJ1-6; D might be TRBD1 (5 bases). Trimming left V 2 bases short and J 8 bases short, with 10 bases between. Germline-derived CDR1 and CDR2 are SEHNR and FQNEAQ (reference sequence). This CDR3 comprises 14 residues.

The chain is built from TRBV18 and TRBJ2-3; a possible D gene is TRBD1 (7 bases). Germline V gene lookup returns CDR1 KGHSH and CDR2 LQKENI. CDR3 length equals 14 residues. V was trimmed by 3 bases and J by 1 base, leaving 8 bases between them. CDR3 in DNA: TGTGCCAGCTCACCCAGGGGGGGCACAGATACGCAGTATTTT. As protein: CASSPRGGTDTQYF.